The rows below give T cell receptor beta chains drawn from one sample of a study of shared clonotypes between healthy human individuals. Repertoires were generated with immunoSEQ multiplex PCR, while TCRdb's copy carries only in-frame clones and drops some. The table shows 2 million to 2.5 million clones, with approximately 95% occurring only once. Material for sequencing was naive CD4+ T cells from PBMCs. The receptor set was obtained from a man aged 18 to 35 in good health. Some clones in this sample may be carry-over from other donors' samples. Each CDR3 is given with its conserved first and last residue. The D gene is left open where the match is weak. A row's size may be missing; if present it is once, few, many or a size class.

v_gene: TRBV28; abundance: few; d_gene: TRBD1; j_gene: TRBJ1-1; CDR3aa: CASSLTGGSAFF; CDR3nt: TGTGCCAGCAGTCTAACAGGGGGCTCGGCTTTCTTT
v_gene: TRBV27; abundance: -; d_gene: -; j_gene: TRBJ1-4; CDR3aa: CASSLVGVGEKLLF; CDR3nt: TGTGCCAGCAGTTTAGTGGGGGTAGGTGAAAAACTGCTTTTT
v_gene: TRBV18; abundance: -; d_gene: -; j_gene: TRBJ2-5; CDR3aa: CASSPPPLQYQETQYF; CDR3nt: TGTGCCAGCTCACCACCGCCCTTGCAGTACCAAGAGACCCAGTACTTC
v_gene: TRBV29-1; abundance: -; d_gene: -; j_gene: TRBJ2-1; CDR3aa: CSVEKYNEQFF; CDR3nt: TGCAGCGTTGAAAAATACAATGAGCAGTTCTTC
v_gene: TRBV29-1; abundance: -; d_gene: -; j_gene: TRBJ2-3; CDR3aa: CSVRGRGTDTQYF; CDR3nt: TGCAGCGTCAGGGGTAGAGGCACAGATACGCAGTATTTT
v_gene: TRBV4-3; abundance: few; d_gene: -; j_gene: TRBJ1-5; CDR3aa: CASSQDRGGDQPQHF; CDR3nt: TGCGCCAGCAGCCAAGATCGCGGGGGGGATCAGCCCCAGCATTTT
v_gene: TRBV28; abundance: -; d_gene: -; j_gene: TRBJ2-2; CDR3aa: CASTPGLGRTGELFF; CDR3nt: TGTGCCAGCACTCCCGGCCTAGGGAGGACCGGGGAGCTGTTTTTT
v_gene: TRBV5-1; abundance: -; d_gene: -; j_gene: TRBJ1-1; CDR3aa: CASSLAGHLNTEAFF; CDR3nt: TGCGCCAGCAGCCTGGCGGGACACCTGAACACTGAAGCTTTCTTT
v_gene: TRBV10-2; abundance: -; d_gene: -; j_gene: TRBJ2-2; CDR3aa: CASSPPGNTGELFF; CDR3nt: TGCGCCAGCAGCCCCCCAGGGAACACCGGGGAGCTGTTTTTT
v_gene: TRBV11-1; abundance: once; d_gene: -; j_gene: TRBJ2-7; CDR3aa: CASSLMDKAGYEQYF; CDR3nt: TGTGCCAGCAGCTTAATGGACAAGGCGGGGTACGAGCAGTACTTC
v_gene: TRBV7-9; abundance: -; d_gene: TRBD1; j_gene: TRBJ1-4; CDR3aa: CASSPRDRGSEKLFF; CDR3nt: TGTGCCAGCAGCCCCCGGGACAGGGGTAGTGAAAAACTGTTTTTT
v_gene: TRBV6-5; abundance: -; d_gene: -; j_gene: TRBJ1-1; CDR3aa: CASSPWARPSEAFF; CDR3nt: TGTGCCAGCAGTCCCTGGGCGCGCCCCTCTGAAGCTTTCTTT
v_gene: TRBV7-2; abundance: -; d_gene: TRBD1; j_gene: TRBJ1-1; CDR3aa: CASSLQQGVIRSTEAFF; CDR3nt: TGTGCCAGCAGCTTACAACAGGGGGTTATACGAAGTACTGAAGCTTTCTTT
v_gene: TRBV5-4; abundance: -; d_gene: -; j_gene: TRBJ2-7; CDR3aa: CASSSKDGSSYEQYF; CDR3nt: TGTGCCAGCAGCTCCAAGGACGGTTCCTCCTACGAGCAGTACTTC
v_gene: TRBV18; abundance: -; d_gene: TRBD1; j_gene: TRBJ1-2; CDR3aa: CASSPRSTGDGYTF; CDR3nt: TGTGCCAGCTCACCACGCTCCACAGGGGATGGCTACACCTTC
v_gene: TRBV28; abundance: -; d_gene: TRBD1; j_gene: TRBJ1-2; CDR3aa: CASSAGTGALYGYTF; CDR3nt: TGTGCCAGCAGTGCCGGGACAGGGGCCCTCTATGGCTACACCTTC
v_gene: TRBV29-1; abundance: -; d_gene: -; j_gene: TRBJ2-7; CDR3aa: CSVQLAVSSYEQYF; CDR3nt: TGCAGCGTTCAACTAGCCGTAAGCTCCTACGAGCAGTACTTC
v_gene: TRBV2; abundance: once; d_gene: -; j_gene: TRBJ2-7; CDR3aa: CAGSDGHEQYF; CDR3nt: TGTGCCGGCAGTGACGGCCACGAGCAGTACTTC
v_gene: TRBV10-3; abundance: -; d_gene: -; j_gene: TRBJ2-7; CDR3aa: CAIRPQVRDYEQYF; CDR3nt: TGTGCCATACGCCCCCAGGTCCGGGATTACGAGCAGTACTTC
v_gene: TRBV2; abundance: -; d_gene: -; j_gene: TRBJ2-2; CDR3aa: CASSWTQTNTGELFF; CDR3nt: TGTGCCAGCAGCTGGACACAGACCAACACCGGGGAGCTGTTTTTT
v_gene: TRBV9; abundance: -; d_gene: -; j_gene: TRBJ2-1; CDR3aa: CASSPHSNEQFF; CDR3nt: TGTGCCAGCAGCCCCCACTCCAATGAGCAGTTCTTC
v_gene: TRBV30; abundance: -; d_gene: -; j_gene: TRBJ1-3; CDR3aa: CAWSLSGTHSGNTIYF; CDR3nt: TGTGCCTGGAGCCTATCCGGGACTCACTCTGGAAACACCATATATTTT
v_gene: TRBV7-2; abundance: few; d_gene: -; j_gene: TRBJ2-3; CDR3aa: CASSLGWTDTQYF; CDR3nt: TGTGCCAGCAGCTTAGGGTGGACAGATACGCAGTATTTT
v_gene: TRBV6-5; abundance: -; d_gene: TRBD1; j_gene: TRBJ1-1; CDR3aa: CASSLAQGGTEAFF; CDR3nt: TGTGCCAGCAGTTTAGCGCAGGGGGGGACTGAAGCTTTCTTT
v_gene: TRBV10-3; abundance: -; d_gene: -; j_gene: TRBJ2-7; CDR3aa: CAISEPQTVGYEQYF; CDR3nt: TGTGCCATCAGTGAGCCTCAGACGGTGGGCTACGAGCAGTACTTC
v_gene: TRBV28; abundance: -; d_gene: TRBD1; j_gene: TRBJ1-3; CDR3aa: CASSSTGADRGFGNTIYF; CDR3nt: TGTGCCAGCAGTTCTACGGGCGCTGACAGGGGTTTTGGAAACACCATATATTTT
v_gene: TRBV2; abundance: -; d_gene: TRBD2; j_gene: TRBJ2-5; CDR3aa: CASSAEAGGGETQYF; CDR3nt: TGTGCCAGCAGTGCGGAAGCGGGAGGGGGGGAGACCCAGTACTTC
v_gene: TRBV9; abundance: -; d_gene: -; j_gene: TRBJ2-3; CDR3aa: CASSVDGGSTDTQYF; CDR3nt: TGTGCCAGCAGCGTAGATGGGGGAAGTACAGATACGCAGTATTTT
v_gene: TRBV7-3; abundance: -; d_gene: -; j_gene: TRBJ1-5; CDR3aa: CASTNNPMQKNQPQHF; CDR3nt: TGTGCCAGCACCAATAATCCCATGCAGAAGAATCAGCCCCAGCATTTT
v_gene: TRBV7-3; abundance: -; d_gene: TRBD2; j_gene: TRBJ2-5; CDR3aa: CASSPRLAGDETQYF; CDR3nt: TGTGCCAGCAGCCCCAGACTAGCGGGAGATGAGACCCAGTACTTC
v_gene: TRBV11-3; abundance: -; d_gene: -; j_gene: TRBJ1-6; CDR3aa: CASSSGVGNSPLHF; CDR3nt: TGTGCCAGCAGCTCAGGGGTTGGTAATTCACCCCTCCACTTT
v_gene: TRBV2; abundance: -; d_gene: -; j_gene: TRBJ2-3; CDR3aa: CASSPTRDNTQYF; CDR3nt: TGTGCCAGCAGTCCAACTCGGGACAACACGCAGTATTTT
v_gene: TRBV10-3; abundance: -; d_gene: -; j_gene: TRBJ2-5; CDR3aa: CAISEASRETQYF; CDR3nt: TGTGCCATCAGTGAGGCTAGCCGAGAGACCCAGTACTTC
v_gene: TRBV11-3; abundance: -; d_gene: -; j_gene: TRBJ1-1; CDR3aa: CASSSGGSLNTEAFF; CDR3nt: TGTGCCAGCAGCTCCGGCGGAAGCCTGAACACTGAAGCTTTCTTT
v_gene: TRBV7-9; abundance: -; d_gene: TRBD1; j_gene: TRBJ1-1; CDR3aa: CASSFRRDREFGTEAFF; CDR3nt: TGTGCCAGCAGCTTTCGACGGGACAGAGAGTTCGGCACTGAAGCTTTCTTT
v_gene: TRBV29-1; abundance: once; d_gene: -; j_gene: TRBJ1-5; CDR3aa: CSVLFGGGQLNQPQHF; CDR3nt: TGCAGCGTTCTTTTCGGGGGCGGACAGCTCAATCAGCCCCAGCATTTT
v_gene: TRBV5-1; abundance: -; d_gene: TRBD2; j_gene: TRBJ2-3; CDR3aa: CASSIGLAGGDTQYF; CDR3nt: TGCGCCAGCAGCATCGGACTAGCGGGAGGAGATACGCAGTATTTT
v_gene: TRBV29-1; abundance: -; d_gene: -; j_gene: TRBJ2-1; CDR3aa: CSVGIRLTILRNEQFF; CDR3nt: TGCAGCGTGGGAATTAGGTTGACAATACTCCGCAATGAGCAGTTCTTC
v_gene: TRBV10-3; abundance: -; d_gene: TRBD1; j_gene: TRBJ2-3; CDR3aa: CAITRQGGADTQYF; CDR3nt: TGTGCCATCACCAGACAGGGGGGCGCAGATACGCAGTATTTT
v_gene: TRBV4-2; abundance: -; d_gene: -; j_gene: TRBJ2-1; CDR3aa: CASSPSGHPSNEQFF; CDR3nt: TGTGCCAGCAGCCCTTCTGGCCACCCCTCTAATGAGCAGTTCTTC
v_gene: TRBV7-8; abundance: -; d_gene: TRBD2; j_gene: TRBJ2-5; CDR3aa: CASSVSSGSRETQYF; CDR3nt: TGTGCCAGCAGCGTATCTAGCGGGAGTCGGGAGACCCAGTACTTC
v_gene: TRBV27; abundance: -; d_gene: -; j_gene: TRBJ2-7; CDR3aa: CASSLAGSVYEQYF; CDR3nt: TGTGCCAGCAGTTTAGCGGGGTCCGTCTACGAGCAGTACTTC
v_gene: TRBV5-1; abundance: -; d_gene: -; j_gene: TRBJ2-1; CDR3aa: CASSLGDNHYNEQFF; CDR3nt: TGCGCCAGCAGCTTGGGGGACAACCACTACAATGAGCAGTTCTTC
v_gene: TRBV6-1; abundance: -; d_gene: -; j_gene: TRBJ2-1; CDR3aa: CASCVGGPSVEQFF; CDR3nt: TGTGCCAGCTGTGTGGGAGGCCCATCGGTGGAGCAGTTCTTC
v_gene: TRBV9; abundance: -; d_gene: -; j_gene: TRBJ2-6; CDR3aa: CASSAHRVSGANVLTF; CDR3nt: TGTGCCAGCAGCGCCCACAGGGTTTCTGGGGCCAACGTCCTGACTTTC
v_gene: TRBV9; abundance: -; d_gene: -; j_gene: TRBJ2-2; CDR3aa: CASSVDLRGELFF; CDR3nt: TGTGCCAGCAGCGTAGACCTCCGCGGGGAGCTGTTTTTT
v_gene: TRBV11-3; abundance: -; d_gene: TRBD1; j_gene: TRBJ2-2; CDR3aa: CASSLGQGRTTGELFF; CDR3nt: TGTGCCAGCAGCCTCGGACAGGGAAGGACCACCGGGGAGCTGTTTTTT
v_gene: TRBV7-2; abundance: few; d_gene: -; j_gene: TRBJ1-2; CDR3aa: CASSLEPTQGYGYTF; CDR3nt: TGTGCCAGCAGCTTAGAACCCACCCAAGGCTATGGCTACACCTTC
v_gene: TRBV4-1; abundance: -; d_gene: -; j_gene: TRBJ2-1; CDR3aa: CASSRRDEQFF; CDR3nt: TGCGCCAGCAGCCGACGAGACGAGCAGTTCTTC